This passage covers 2 T cell receptor beta chains from one sample sequenced in a study of cytomegalovirus exposure and HLA in healthy donors. The PCR made use of 60 Vbeta and 13 Jbeta primers. Assay: immunoSEQ multiplex PCR; the TCRdb copy retains only in-frame clones and omits some. The profile shows 140,000 to 150,000 clones, under 85% of them singletons. The specimen was PBMCs. Every receptor here comes from a woman aged 40 to 50 in good health and CMV-seropositive.

The chain combines TRBV11-2 with TRBJ2-3, with a tentative D call TRBD2 (7 bases). Trimming shortened V by 7 bases and J by 0 bases, and 14 bases separated the two germline ends. Germline CDR1 reads SGHAT; CDR2 reads FQNNGV. This CDR3 has 15 residues. Written as DNA, the CDR3 is TGTGCCAGCACCCCCGCGGGGGCTAGCACAGATACGCAGTATTTT. Translating it yields CASTPAGASTDTQYF.

The V gene is TRBV29-1, the J gene TRBJ1-1, with D possibly matching TRBD1 (6 bases). CDR3 length: 13 amino acids. The V end was cut by 3 bases, the J end by 5 bases, with 13 bases between. Germline V gene data show CDR1 as SQVTM and CDR2 as ANQGSEA. CDR3 sequence: CSVEGQGWTEAFF. In nucleotides, the CDR3 is TGCAGCGTTGAGGGGCAGGGGTGGACTGAAGCTTTCTTT.